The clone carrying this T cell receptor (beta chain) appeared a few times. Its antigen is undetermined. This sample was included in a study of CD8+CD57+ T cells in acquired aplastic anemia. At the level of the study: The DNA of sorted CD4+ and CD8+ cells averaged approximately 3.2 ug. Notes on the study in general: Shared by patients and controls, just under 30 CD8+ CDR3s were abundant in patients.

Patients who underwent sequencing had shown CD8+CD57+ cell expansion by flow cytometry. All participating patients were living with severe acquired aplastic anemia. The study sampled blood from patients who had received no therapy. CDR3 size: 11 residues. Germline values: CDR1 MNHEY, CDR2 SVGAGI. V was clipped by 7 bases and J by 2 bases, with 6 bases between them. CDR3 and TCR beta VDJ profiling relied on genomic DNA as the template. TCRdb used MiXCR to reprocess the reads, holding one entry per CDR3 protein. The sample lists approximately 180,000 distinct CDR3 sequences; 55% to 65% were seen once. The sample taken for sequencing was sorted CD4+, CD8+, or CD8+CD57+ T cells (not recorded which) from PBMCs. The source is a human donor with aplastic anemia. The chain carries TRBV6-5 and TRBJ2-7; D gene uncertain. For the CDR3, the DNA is TGTGCCAGCACCTCGACCTACGAGCAGTACTTC. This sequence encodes CASTSTYEQYF.